This record concerns one TCR beta chain sequence. The sample comes from a study of PD-L1 blockade in urothelial cancer. Study-level information: The study started patients on atezolizumab around 2014, giving 1,200 mg intravenously every 3 weeks.

Time point denoted: pretreatment peripheral blood. Urothelial carcinoma, locally advanced or metastatic, affected the patients. Data came from immunoSEQ multiplex PCR; TCRdb stores just in-frame clones and leaves some out. The sample yields fewer than 50,000 clones, 84% seen once. The receptor comes from an older man with urothelial cancer. The material sequenced was PBMCs, taken around atezolizumab (anti-PD-L1) treatment.

The CDR3 DNA reads as TGTGCCAGCAGGCAAGCGGGAGGGAGCTACAATGAGCAGTTCTTC. It is translated as CASRQAGGSYNEQFF. This chain uses TRBV6-6 with TRBJ2-1; 10 nucleotides align to TRBD2. Germline V lookup: CDR1 MNHNY, CDR2 SVGAGI (reference sequence). The CDR3 sequence is 15 residues long. The ends lost 6 bases at V and 3 bases at J; junction bases unmatched: 5.